This T cell receptor (beta chain) emerged from a study of monozygotic twins with cystic fibrosis. Assay used: immunoSEQ multiplex PCR; TCRdb lists only in-frame clones, some missing. The top ten clones hold about 1.4% of a sample with 18,000 or so clones, 91% of them seen once. Turning to this clone: The antigen is undetermined.

Study-wide results and limits: J usage was most co-twin-similar in 8 of 16 pairs, V in 13. Low clonality (median roughly 0.01) suggested a mostly naive repertoire.

The V gene lost 5 bases and the J gene lost 7 bases, with 11 bases spanning the gap. The CDR3 is 13 amino acids. Germline lookup yields CDR1 MGHDK and CDR2 SYGVNS. The sequence came from a girl aged 2 to 10 with cystic fibrosis. The V and J genes are TRBV25-1 and TRBJ1-4; D gene ambiguous. The specimen was blood. CDR3 region: CASSLAGFEKLFF. For the CDR3, the DNA is TGTGCCAGCAGTCTAGCTGGGTTTGAAAAACTGTTTTTT.